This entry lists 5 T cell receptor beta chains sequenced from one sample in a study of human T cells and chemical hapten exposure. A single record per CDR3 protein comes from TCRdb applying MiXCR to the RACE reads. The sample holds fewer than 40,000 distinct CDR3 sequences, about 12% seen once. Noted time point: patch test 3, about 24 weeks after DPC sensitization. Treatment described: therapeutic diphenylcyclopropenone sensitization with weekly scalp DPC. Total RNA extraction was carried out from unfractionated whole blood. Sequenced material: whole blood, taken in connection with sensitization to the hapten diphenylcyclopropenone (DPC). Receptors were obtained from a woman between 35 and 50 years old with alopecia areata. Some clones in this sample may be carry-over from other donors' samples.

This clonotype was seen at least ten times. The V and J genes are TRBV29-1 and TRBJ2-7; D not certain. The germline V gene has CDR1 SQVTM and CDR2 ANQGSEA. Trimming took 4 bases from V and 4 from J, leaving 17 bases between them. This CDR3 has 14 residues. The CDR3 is CSVALRQETYEQYF. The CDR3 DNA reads TGCAGCGTTGCCCTTCGCCAGGAGACGTACGAGCAGTACTTC.

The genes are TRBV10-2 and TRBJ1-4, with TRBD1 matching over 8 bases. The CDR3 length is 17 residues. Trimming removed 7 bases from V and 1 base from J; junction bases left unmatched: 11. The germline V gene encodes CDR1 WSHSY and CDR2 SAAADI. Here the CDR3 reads CASKDPGGGGTNEKLFF. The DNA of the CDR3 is TGCGCCAGCAAGGACCCAGGGGGCGGTGGAACTAATGAAAAACTGTTTTTT.

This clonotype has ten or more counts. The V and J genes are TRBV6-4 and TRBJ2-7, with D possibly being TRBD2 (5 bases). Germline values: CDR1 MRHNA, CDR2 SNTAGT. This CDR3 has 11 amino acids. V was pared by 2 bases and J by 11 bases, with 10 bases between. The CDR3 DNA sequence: TGTGCCAGCAGTGACGGGAGAGCTAAGTACTTC. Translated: CASSDGRAKYF.

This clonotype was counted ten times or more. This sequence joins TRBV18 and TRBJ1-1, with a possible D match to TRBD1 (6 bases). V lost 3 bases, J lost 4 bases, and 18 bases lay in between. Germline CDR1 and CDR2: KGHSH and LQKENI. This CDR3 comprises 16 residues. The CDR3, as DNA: TGTGCCAGCTCACCGACCTCCCTTTCGGGGGCCACTGAAGCTTTCTTT. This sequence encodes CASSPTSLSGATEAFF.

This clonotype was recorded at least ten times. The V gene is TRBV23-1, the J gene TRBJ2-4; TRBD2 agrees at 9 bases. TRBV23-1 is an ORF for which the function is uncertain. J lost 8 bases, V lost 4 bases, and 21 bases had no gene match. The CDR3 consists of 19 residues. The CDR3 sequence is CASSPSETSGQVRLDIQYF. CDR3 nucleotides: TGCGCCAGCAGTCCCTCCGAGACTAGCGGTCAGGTTAGATTGGACATTCAGTACTTC.